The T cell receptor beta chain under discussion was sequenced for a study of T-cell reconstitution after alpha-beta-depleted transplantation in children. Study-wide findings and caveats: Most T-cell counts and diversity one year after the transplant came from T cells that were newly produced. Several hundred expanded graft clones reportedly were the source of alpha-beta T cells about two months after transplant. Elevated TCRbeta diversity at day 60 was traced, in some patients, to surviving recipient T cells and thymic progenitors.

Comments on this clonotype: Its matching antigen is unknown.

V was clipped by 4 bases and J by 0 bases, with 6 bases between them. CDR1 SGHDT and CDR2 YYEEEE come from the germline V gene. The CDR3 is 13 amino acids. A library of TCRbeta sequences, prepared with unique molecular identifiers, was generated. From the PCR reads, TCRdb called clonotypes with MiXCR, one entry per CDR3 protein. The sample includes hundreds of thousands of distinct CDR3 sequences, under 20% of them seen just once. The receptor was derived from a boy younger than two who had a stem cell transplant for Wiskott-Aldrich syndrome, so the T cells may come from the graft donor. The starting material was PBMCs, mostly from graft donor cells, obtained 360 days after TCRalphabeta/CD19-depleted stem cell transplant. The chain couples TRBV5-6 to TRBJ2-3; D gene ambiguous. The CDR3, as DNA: TGTGCCAGCAGCCGATACAGCACAGATACGCAGTATTTT. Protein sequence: CASSRYSTDTQYF.